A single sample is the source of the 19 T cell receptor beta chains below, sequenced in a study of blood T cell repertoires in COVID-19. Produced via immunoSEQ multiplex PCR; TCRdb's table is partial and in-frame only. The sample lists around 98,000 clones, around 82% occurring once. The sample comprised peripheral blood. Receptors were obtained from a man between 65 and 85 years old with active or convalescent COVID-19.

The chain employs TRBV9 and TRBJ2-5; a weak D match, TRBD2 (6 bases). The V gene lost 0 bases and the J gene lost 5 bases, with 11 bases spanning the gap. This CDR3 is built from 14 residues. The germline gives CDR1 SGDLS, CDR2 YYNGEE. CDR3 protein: CASSVGTAGETQYF. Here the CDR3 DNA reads TGTGCCAGCAGCGTAGGGACGGCGGGGGAGACCCAGTACTTC.

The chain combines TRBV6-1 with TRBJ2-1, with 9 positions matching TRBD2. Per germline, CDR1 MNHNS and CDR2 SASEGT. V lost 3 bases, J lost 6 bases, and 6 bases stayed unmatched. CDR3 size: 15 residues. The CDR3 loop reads CASSDGTSQSNEQFF. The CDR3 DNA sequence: TGTGCCAGCAGTGACGGGACTAGCCAGTCCAATGAGCAGTTCTTC.

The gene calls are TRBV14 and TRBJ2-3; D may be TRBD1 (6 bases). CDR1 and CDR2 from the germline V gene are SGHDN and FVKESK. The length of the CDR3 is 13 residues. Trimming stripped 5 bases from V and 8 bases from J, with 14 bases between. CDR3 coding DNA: TGTGCCAGCAGCGAAGGGGCACAGGGTACGCAGTATTTT. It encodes CASSEGAQGTQYF.

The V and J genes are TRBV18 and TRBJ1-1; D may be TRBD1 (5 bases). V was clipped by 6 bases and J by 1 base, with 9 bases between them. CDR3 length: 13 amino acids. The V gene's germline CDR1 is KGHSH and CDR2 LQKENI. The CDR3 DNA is TGTGCCAGCTCTCAGGGTCCGAACACTGAAGCTTTCTTT. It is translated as CASSQGPNTEAFF.

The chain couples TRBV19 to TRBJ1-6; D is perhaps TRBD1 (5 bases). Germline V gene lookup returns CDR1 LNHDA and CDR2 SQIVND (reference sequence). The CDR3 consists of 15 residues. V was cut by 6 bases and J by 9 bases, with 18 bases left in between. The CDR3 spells CASRTGGREGSPLHF. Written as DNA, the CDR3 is TGTGCCAGTAGGACCGGTGGCAGGGAGGGTTCACCCCTCCACTTT. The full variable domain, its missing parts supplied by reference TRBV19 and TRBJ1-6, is DGGITQSPKYLFRKEGQNVTLSCEQNLNHDAMYWYRQDPGQGLRLIYYSQIVNDFQKGDIAEGYSVSREKKESFPLTVTSAQKNPTAFYLCASRTGGREGSPLHFGNGTRLTVT.

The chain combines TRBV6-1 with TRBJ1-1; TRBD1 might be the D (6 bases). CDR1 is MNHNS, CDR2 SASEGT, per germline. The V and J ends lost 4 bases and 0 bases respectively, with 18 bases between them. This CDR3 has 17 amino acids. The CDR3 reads CASSAPTGLGMNTEAFF. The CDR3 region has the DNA TGTGCCAGCAGTGCCCCGACAGGTTTAGGGATGAACACTGAAGCTTTCTTT.

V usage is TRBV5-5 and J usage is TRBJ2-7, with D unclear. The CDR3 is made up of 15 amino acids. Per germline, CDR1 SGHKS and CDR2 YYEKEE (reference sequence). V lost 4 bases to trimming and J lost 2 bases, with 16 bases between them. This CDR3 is CASSPPGGATYEQYF. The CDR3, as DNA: TGTGCCAGCAGCCCTCCCGGTGGAGCGACCTACGAGCAGTACTTC.

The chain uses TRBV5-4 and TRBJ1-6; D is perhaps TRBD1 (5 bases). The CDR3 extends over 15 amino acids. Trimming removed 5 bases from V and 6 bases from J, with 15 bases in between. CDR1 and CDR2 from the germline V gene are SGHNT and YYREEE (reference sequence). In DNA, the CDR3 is TGTGCCAGCAGGTGGGGAGGGGAAGGTAATTCACCCCTCCACTTT. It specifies CASRWGGEGNSPLHF.

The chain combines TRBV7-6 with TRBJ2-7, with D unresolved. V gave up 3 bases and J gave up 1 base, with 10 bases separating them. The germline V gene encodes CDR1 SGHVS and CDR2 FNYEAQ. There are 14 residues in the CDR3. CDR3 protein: CASSFGRQSYEQYF. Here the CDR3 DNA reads TGTGCCAGCAGCTTTGGCAGGCAATCCTACGAGCAGTACTTC. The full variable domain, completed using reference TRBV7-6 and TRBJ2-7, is GAGVSQSPRYKVTKRGQDVALRCDPISGHVSLYWYRQALGQGPEFLTYFNYEAQQDKSGLPNDRFSAERPEGSISTLTIQRTEQRDSAMYRCASSFGRQSYEQYFGPGTRLTVT.

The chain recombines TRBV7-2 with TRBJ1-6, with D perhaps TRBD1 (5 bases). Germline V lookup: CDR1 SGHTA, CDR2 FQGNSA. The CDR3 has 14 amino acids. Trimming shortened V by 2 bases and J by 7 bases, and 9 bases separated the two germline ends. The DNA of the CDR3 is TGTGCCAGCAGCTTATCAGGGTTGAATTCACCCCTCCACTTT. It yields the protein CASSLSGLNSPLHF. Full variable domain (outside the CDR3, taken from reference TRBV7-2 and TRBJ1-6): GAGVSQSPSNKVTEKGKDVELRCDPISGHTALYWYRQSLGQGLEFLIYFQGNSAPDKSGLPSDRFSAERTGGSVSTLTIQRTQQEDSAVYLCASSLSGLNSPLHFGNGTRLTVT.

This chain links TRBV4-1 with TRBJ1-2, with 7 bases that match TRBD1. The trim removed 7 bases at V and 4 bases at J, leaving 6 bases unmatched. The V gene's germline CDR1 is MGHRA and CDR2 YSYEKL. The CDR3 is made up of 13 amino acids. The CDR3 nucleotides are TGCGCCAGCAAACAGGGGTTGGCCTATGGCTACACCTTC. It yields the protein CASKQGLAYGYTF.

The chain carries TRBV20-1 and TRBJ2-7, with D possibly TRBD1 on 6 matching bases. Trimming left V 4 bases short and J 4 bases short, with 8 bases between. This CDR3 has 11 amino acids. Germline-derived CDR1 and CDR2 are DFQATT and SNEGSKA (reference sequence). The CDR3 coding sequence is TGCAGTGCTATACAGGGATACGAGCAGTACTTC. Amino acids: CSAIQGYEQYF.

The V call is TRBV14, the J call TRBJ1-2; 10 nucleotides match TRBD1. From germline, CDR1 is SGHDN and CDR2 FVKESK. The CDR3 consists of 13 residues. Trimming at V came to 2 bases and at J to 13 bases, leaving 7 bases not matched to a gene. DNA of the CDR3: TGTGCCAGCAGCCAAACCGGGACAGGGGCATCCACCTTC. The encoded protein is CASSQTGTGASTF.

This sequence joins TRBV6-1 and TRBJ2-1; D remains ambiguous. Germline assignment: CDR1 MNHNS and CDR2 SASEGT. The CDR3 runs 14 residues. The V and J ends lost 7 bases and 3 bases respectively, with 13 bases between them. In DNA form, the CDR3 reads TGTGCCAGCAAGTATTCGACTGTCTACAATGAGCAGTTCTTC. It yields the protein CASKYSTVYNEQFF.

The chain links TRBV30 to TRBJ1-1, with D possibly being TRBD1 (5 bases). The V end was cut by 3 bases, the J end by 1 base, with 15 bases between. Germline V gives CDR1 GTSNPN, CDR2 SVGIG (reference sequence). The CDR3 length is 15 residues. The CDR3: CAWRDTRNWNTEAFF. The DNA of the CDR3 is TGTGCCTGGAGGGACACACGGAATTGGAACACTGAAGCTTTCTTT.

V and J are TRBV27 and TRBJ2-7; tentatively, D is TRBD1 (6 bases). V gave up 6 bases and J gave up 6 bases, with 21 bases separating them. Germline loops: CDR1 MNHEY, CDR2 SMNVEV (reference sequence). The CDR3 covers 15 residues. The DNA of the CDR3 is TGTGCCAGCAGCAAAGAGGGGACACAGGGCGGCGAGCAGTACTTC. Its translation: CASSKEGTQGGEQYF.

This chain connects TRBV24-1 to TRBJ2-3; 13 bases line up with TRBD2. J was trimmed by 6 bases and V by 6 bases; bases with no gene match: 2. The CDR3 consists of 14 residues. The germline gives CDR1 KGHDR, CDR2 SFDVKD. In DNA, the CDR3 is TGTGCCACCAGTCAGACTAGCGGGGGGGATACGCAGTATTTT. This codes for CATSQTSGGDTQYF.

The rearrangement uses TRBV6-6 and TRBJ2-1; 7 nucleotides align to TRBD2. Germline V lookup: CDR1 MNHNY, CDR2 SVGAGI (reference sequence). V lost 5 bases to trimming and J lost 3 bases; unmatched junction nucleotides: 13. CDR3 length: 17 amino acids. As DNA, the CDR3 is TGTGCCAGCAGTCTCCGACTCGGGGAGGGGTACTACAATGAGCAGTTCTTC. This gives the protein CASSLRLGEGYYNEQFF.

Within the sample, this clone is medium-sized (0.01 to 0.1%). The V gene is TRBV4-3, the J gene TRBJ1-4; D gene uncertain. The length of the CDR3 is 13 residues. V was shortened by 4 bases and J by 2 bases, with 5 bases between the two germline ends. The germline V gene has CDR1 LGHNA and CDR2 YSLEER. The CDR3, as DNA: TGCGCCAGCAGCCCGGGGACTAATGAAAAACTGTTTTTT. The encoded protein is CASSPGTNEKLFF.